This TCR beta chain was retrieved from a study of Graves' ophthalmopathy and Graves' hyperthyroidism. Study-wide results and caveats: Most thyroid-expanded clonotypes exceeding 0.001 frequency were also found in blood.

Amplified TCR beta CDR3 regions were obtained using RNA transcripts as template. Second-round multiplex PCR followed a first-round RT-PCR using HTBI primers. TCRdb independently ran MiXCR on the multiplex PCR reads; one entry per CDR3 protein. The sample records hundreds of thousands of distinct CDR3 sequences, just over 40% being singletons. Each diagnosis was determined on the basis of clinical symptoms, serum thyroxine, TRAb, thyroid ultrasound and orbital computed tomography. This clonotype was found many times. The antigen is unknown. The CDR3 has 14 amino acids. Trimming stripped 4 bases from V and 8 bases from J, with 17 bases between.

The specimen sequenced was peripheral blood. The rearrangement links TRBV12-3 or TRBV12-4 to TRBJ1-1; D is perhaps TRBD1 (5 bases). The sequence was collected from an adult man with Graves' ophthalmopathy. The CDR3 sequence is CASSSHYGGAEAFF. The CDR3 region has the DNA TGTGCCAGCAGTTCCCATTACGGGGGAGCCGAAGCTTTCTTT.